A single sample is the source of the 25 T cell receptor beta chains below, sequenced in a study of T cell repertoires in cytomegalovirus infection. TCRdb ran MiXCR on the reads and lists one entry per CDR3 protein. Among 150,000 to 200,000 distinct CDR3 sequences listed, 28% were seen once. The sample consisted of PBMCs. Receptors originate from a human donor in good health (CMV status not recorded). Some clones in this sample may be carry-over from other donors' samples.

The chain uses TRBV29-1 and TRBJ1-2; 9 bases fit TRBD1. This CDR3 contains 14 residues. V shed 5 bases and J 2 bases; nucleotides not matched to a gene: 6. CDR1 and CDR2 (germline): SQVTM, ANQGSEA. The DNA of the CDR3 is TGCAGCGTTAACACCGGGACAGGGAACTATGGCTACACCTTC. Translated: CSVNTGTGNYGYTF.

A few counts support this clonotype. One junction end disagrees with the germline gene, perhaps due to a read error. This sequence joins TRBV6-5 and TRBJ1-1, with unresolved D. CDR1 and CDR2 (germline): MNHEY, SVGAGI. The CDR3 contains 13 residues. The CDR3 DNA reads as TGTGTCAGCAGTTACGTCCGAGACACTGAAGCTTTCTTT. Encoded protein: CVSSYVRDTEAFF.

In this sample, this clonotype turned up many times. V usage is TRBV7-8 and J usage is TRBJ2-5; TRBD2 might be the D (5 bases). Germline-derived CDR1 and CDR2 are SGHVS and FQNEAQ. Between the trimmed V and J ends, which lost 2 bases and 1 base, there was a span of 17 bases. The CDR3 contains 17 residues. CDR3 DNA sequence: TGTGCCAGCAGCTTATCGAGACTCCTGAGGGTCCAAGAGACCCAGTACTTC. Its translation: CASSLSRLLRVQETQYF.

The chain employs TRBV5-1 and TRBJ2-2, with D perhaps matching TRBD1 (6 bases). CDR1 is SGHRS, CDR2 YFSETQ, per germline. V was pared by 6 bases and J by 6 bases, with 15 bases between. This CDR3 comprises 14 residues. The CDR3 loop reads CASTRGMEAGELFF. The CDR3 nucleotides read TGCGCCAGCACGAGGGGGATGGAGGCCGGGGAGCTGTTTTTT.

The CDR3 nucleotides are TGTGCCAGCAGCTTAGCAGGGGCCAGTACCTATAATTCACCCCTCCACTTT. It codes for CASSLAGASTYNSPLHF. This rearrangement joins TRBV11-2 to TRBJ1-6; tentatively, D is TRBD1 (6 bases). The CDR3 runs 17 residues. With 1 base removed from V and 2 bases from J, the gap between germline ends came to 12 bases. Germline CDR1 SGHAT, CDR2 FQNNGV.

V is TRBV12-3 or TRBV12-4 and J is TRBJ2-7, with 7 nucleotides matching TRBD1. The CDR3 contains 13 residues. Trimming cost V 3 bases and J 5 bases; bases outside gene matches: 4. The CDR3 DNA sequence: TGTGCCAGCAGTTTGTCGACAGGGAACGAGCAGTACTTC. It codes for CASSLSTGNEQYF.

This clonotype was seen a handful of times. The V gene is TRBV12-3 or TRBV12-4, the J gene TRBJ2-3; TRBD1 matches 9 bases. This CDR3 region has 14 residues. The junction had 2 bases not matched to a gene; V was cut back by 5 bases and J by 2 bases. In DNA form, the CDR3 reads TGTGCCAGCAGTCGGGACAGGGCCACAGATACGCAGTATTTT. Translated: CASSRDRATDTQYF.

This clonotype was recorded a few times. The chain links TRBV7-2 to TRBJ2-1, with no clear D. This CDR3 spans 14 amino acids. Trimming shortened V by 3 bases and J by 2 bases, and 8 bases separated the two germline ends. CDR1 and CDR2 (germline): SGHTA, FQGNSA. The CDR3 loop reads CASSLRFTYNEQFF. The CDR3 region has the DNA TGTGCCAGCAGCTTGCGGTTCACCTACAATGAGCAGTTCTTC.

The chain joins TRBV20-1 to TRBJ2-1; the D gene is possibly TRBD2 (6 bases). This CDR3 region has 14 residues. V shed 6 bases and J shed 8 bases, with 20 bases lying between them. Germline V lookup: CDR1 DFQATT, CDR2 SNEGSKA (reference sequence). The CDR3 DNA reads TGCAGTGCCAGGCTGGCGCCTAGCGTCCATGAGCAGTTCTTC. Translation: CSARLAPSVHEQFF.

This clonotype was observed a handful of times. The chain joins TRBV5-6 to TRBJ2-5; TRBD2 is a possible D gene (5 bases). Germline values: CDR1 SGHDT, CDR2 YYEEEE. CDR3 length: 16 residues. The germline V and J ends were trimmed by 3 bases and 0 bases, with 15 bases remaining between them. This chain's CDR3 is CASSSPDSWYQETQYF. CDR3 DNA: TGTGCCAGCAGCTCCCCGGACTCCTGGTACCAAGAGACCCAGTACTTC.

The chain has TRBV29-1 and TRBJ2-1, with TRBD1 identical over 7 bases. Germline values: CDR1 SQVTM, CDR2 ANQGSEA. CDR3 length equals 14 residues. V trimming: 7 bases; J trimming: 2 bases; junction bases outside the gene matches: 8. The CDR3: CSAYQGVTYNEQFF. DNA of the CDR3: TGCAGCGCTTATCAGGGGGTTACCTACAATGAGCAGTTCTTC.

The V and J genes are TRBV7-2 and TRBJ1-2, with TRBD1 as a possible D gene (6 bases). Germline CDR1 reads SGHTA; CDR2 reads FQGNSA. This CDR3 spans 15 amino acids. Trimming removed 5 bases from V and 2 bases from J, with 15 bases in between. The CDR3 DNA reads as TGTGCCAGCAGCCTTAGTCAGGGGCTCAACTATGGCTACACCTTC. Its protein product is CASSLSQGLNYGYTF.

In its sample, this clonotype was seen a few times. The chain is built from TRBV6-1 and TRBJ2-7; weak D call: TRBD1 (7 bases). The CDR3 sequence is 15 residues long. V was shortened by 8 bases and J by 4 bases, with 21 bases between the two germline ends. Germline lookup yields CDR1 MNHNS and CDR2 SASEGT. The CDR3, as DNA: TGTGCCAGCTCTACCTTGGCGCAGGGGGGTTACGAGCAGTACTTC. This translates into CASSTLAQGGYEQYF.

The J gene is TRBJ1-1, the V gene TRBV29-1; TRBD1 matches 7 bases. After removal of 7 bases from V and 5 bases from J, the junction contained 7 bases not matched to a gene. In germline, CDR1 is SQVTM, CDR2 ANQGSEA. The CDR3 loop spans 12 amino acids. CDR3 residues: CSGGRGRTEAFF. The CDR3 DNA reads TGCAGCGGGGGCAGGGGGAGGACTGAAGCTTTCTTT. The complete variable domain, with remaining parts taken from reference TRBV29-1 and TRBJ1-1, reads SAVISQKPSRDICQRGTSLTIQCQVDSQVTMMFWYRQQPGQSLTLIATANQGSEATYESGFVIDKFPISRPNLTFSTLTVSNMSPEDSSIYLCSGGRGRTEAFFGQGTRLTVV.

V usage is TRBV12-3 or TRBV12-4 and J usage is TRBJ2-2; D perhaps matches TRBD2 (5 bases). The V end was cut by 4 bases, the J end by 9 bases, with 15 bases between. There are 14 residues in the CDR3. This CDR3 is CASSSFRGARELFF. The CDR3 nucleotides are TGTGCCAGCAGTTCATTTCGGGGTGCCCGGGAGCTGTTTTTT.

This clonotype has a handful of counts. One end of the junction fails to match germline, which may point to a read error. The genes are TRBV7-9 and TRBJ2-7, with 14 nucleotides matching TRBD2. The CDR3 length is 13 residues. The germline CDR1 and CDR2 sequences are SEHNR and FQNEAQ (reference sequence). The CDR3 bases are TGTGCCAGCAGCTCGGGACTAGCGGGGGTTCGGCACTTC. The encoded protein is CASSSGLAGVRHF.

This clonotype was seen only a few times. The genes are TRBV12-3 or TRBV12-4 and TRBJ2-5; a possible D gene is TRBD1 (6 bases). The V and J ends lost 3 bases and 7 bases respectively, with 12 bases between them. The CDR3 is made up of 13 amino acids. CDR3 DNA: TGTGCCAGCAGTTTTGACAGGTCGGGGACCCAGTACTTC. Protein sequence: CASSFDRSGTQYF.

This clonotype was seen only a few times. V usage is TRBV30 and J usage is TRBJ1-1, with D unclear. Trimming took 5 bases from V and 0 from J, leaving 7 bases between them. The CDR3 loop spans 12 amino acids. Germline V gives CDR1 GTSNPN, CDR2 SVGIG (reference sequence). The CDR3 region has the DNA TGTGCCTGGTCCCCCATGAACACTGAAGCTTTCTTT. This translates into CAWSPMNTEAFF.

The chain recombines TRBV2 with TRBJ2-3, with 12 bases that match TRBD2. V gave up 6 bases and J gave up 7 bases; unmatched junction bases: 8. The CDR3 spans 15 residues. Germline assignment: CDR1 SNHLY and CDR2 FYNNEI. CDR3 bases: TGTGCCAGCAGAAGACTAGCGGGGGTCTCGAATACGCAGTATTTT. It translates to CASRRLAGVSNTQYF.

This clonotype was seen ten or more times. The chain uses TRBV12-3 or TRBV12-4 and TRBJ1-1; D remains unclear. The germline V and J ends were trimmed by 2 bases and 3 bases, with 7 bases remaining between them. The CDR3 has 13 amino acids. DNA of the CDR3: TGTGCCAGCAGTTTAAATAGGGACACTGAAGCTTTCTTT. Its protein product is CASSLNRDTEAFF.

This clonotype was recorded a few times. V gene TRBV29-1 combines with J gene TRBJ1-2, with a tentative D call TRBD1 (6 bases). Between the trimmed V and J ends, which lost 6 bases and 6 bases, there was a span of 14 bases. Germline loops: CDR1 SQVTM, CDR2 ANQGSEA. CDR3 length: 12 amino acids. In DNA form, the CDR3 reads TGCAGCGTGACACAGGGTATCGATGGCTACACCTTC. It encodes CSVTQGIDGYTF. The entire variable domain, with the rest obtained from reference TRBV29-1 and TRBJ1-2, is as follows: SAVISQKPSRDICQRGTSLTIQCQVDSQVTMMFWYRQQPGQSLTLIATANQGSEATYESGFVIDKFPISRPNLTFSTLTVSNMSPEDSSIYLCSVTQGIDGYTFGSGTRLTVV.

This clonotype was detected many times. The CDR3 protein is CASSSTGGNQETQYF. Here the CDR3 DNA reads TGTGCCAGCAGCTCTACGGGCGGGAATCAAGAGACCCAGTACTTC. The J gene is TRBJ2-5, the V gene TRBV7-8; TRBD2 is a possible D gene (6 bases). Trimming took 4 bases from V and 2 from J, leaving 14 bases between them. Per the germline V gene, CDR1 is SGHVS and CDR2 is FQNEAQ. The CDR3 is 15 residues long.

This clonotype was detected many times. The chain recombines TRBV19 with TRBJ1-2, with a tentative D call TRBD1 (5 bases). The CDR3 consists of 15 residues. Germline loops: CDR1 LNHDA, CDR2 SQIVND (reference sequence). With 2 bases removed from V and 12 bases from J, the gap between germline ends came to 22 bases. The CDR3 DNA follows: TGTGCCAGTAGTATAATGGGCGCAGGGACCCAAGGGAACACCTTC. It is translated as CASSIMGAGTQGNTF.

This clonotype occurred many times. This chain connects TRBV15 to TRBJ1-5; TRBD1 matches 7 bases. J gave up 0 bases and V 3 bases, and 8 bases lay outside the gene matches. Per the germline V gene, CDR1 is LNHNV and CDR2 is YYDKDF (reference sequence). This CDR3 contains 17 residues. CDR3 sequence reads: CATSSFPRDSSNQPQHF. The CDR3 coding sequence is TGTGCCACCAGCAGTTTCCCGCGGGACAGTAGCAATCAGCCCCAGCATTTT.

This clonotype was seen only a few times. This chain joins TRBV12-3 or TRBV12-4 and TRBJ2-5; no firm D call. V was trimmed by 3 bases and J by 4 bases, leaving 15 bases between them. The CDR3 runs to 15 residues. The CDR3, as DNA: TGTGCCAGCAGTTTTGAAGGTTCGACCGGAGAGACCCAGTACTTC. Its protein product is CASSFEGSTGETQYF.